This paragraph reports one TCR beta chain. The germline CDR1 and CDR2 sequences are SGHNT and YYREEE (reference sequence). Trimming at V came to 2 bases and at J to 4 bases, leaving 0 bases not matched to a gene. The CDR3 sequence is 12 residues long. The sample belongs to a study of blood T cell repertoires in COVID-19. The table came from immunoSEQ multiplex PCR; TCRdb's copy has only in-frame clones and leaves some out. The sample comprises roughly 170,000 clones, roughly 84% of which are singletons, and around 18% rests with the top ten. The chain recombines TRBV5-4 with TRBJ2-7; 7 bases are a match to TRBD1. The sample was PBMCs or T cells enriched from blood (not recorded which). The TCR comes from a man between 60 and 70 years old who had recovered from COVID-19. Here the CDR3 reads CASSLQGYEQYF. The CDR3 nucleotides are TGTGCCAGCAGCTTACAGGGGTACGAGCAGTACTTC.